These 29 T cell receptor beta chains originate from one sample sequenced in a study of T cells in Graves' hyperthyroidism and ophthalmopathy. Amplification of TCR beta CDR3 regions used RNA as the template. HTBI primers were used for first-round RT-PCR of the TCR CDR3. TCRdb called the multiplex PCR reads again in MiXCR, with one record for every CDR3 protein. The sample holds some 720,000 distinct CDR3 sequences; about a sixth are singletons and the top ten take under 10%. The sequenced material came from blood. These receptors were taken from a man younger than 35 with Graves' hyperthyroidism.

This clonotype appeared many times. The chain joins TRBV10-3 to TRBJ1-1; a weak D match, TRBD1 (6 bases). Trimming removed 10 bases at V and 2 bases at J, with 8 bases between. Germline V gene data show CDR1 as ENHRY and CDR2 as SYGVKD. CDR3 size: 11 residues. DNA of the CDR3: TGTGCCACGACAGGTAACACTGAAGCTTTCTTT. Translated, it gives CATTGNTEAFF.

The genes are TRBV7-9 and TRBJ2-1; D is possibly TRBD1 (6 bases). The CDR3 runs to 15 residues. Looked up from germline, CDR1 is SEHNR and CDR2 is FQNEAQ (reference sequence). The ends were cut back, 0 bases at V and 7 bases at J, with 13 bases in the middle. This CDR3 reads CASSLAPRGGNEQFF. CDR3 coding DNA: TGTGCCAGCAGCTTAGCGCCCAGGGGTGGAAATGAGCAGTTCTTC.

This clonotype was observed a single time. CDR3 sequence: CASSSFVYEQFF. Written as DNA, the CDR3 is TGTGCCAGCAGCTCCTTTGTTTATGAGCAGTTCTTC. J is TRBJ2-1 and V is TRBV11-2; D uncertain. CDR3 size: 12 residues. The germline V and J ends were trimmed by 4 bases and 8 bases, with 9 bases remaining between them. Per germline, CDR1 SGHAT and CDR2 FQNNGV.

This clonotype was seen ten or more times. The chain carries TRBV7-6 and TRBJ2-1, with D possibly being TRBD2 (5 bases). Trimming removed 3 bases from V and 5 bases from J, with 11 bases in between. The CDR3 extends over 14 amino acids. Germline V gene sequence: CDR1 SGHVS, CDR2 FNYEAQ. CDR3 in amino acids: CASSLEAEHNEQFF. DNA of the CDR3: TGTGCCAGCAGCTTGGAAGCGGAACACAATGAGCAGTTCTTC.

This clonotype was found many times. V usage is TRBV2 and J usage is TRBJ2-1; 10 positions match TRBD1. This CDR3 contains 16 residues. Germline values: CDR1 SNHLY, CDR2 FYNNEI. Trimming at V came to 7 bases and at J to 5 bases, leaving 11 bases not matched to a gene. The chain's CDR3 is CASNKPGQGPNNEQFF. Here the CDR3 DNA reads TGTGCCAGCAACAAACCGGGACAGGGGCCCAACAATGAGCAGTTCTTC.

CDR3 bases: TGTGCCAGTAGTCGAGCGCACAGCCTCCAAGAGACCCAGTACTTC. This sequence encodes CASSRAHSLQETQYF. V gene TRBV19 combines with J gene TRBJ2-5; unclear D gene. V lost 5 bases to trimming and J lost 1 base, with 14 bases between them. The CDR3 is made up of 15 amino acids. Germline CDR1 and CDR2: LNHDA and SQIVND (reference sequence).

This clonotype has a count of ten or more. This chain connects TRBV6-1 to TRBJ1-1, with D hard to call. Trimming cost V 7 bases and J 5 bases, with 14 bases left between them. This CDR3 comprises 13 residues. Germline CDR1 MNHNS, CDR2 SASEGT. The CDR3 loop reads CASTVIPETEAFF. The CDR3 nucleotides are TGTGCCAGCACAGTAATCCCGGAGACTGAAGCTTTCTTT.

This clonotype showed up just a few times. The chain couples TRBV19 to TRBJ2-1; TRBD2 matches at 8 bases. V was clipped by 1 base and J by 6 bases; unmatched bases: 5. The CDR3 covers 15 residues. The germline CDR1 and CDR2 sequences are LNHDA and SQIVND (reference sequence). Here the CDR3 reads CASSIGSGRGNEQFF. CDR3 sequence (DNA): TGTGCCAGTAGTATAGGGAGCGGGAGAGGCAATGAGCAGTTCTTC. The variable domain in full, completed from reference TRBV19 and TRBJ2-1, reads DGGITQSPKYLFRKEGQNVTLSCEQNLNHDAMYWYRQDPGQGLRLIYYSQIVNDFQKGDIAEGYSVSREKKESFPLTVTSAQKNPTAFYLCASSIGSGRGNEQFFGPGTRLTVL.

The chain employs TRBV12-5 and TRBJ2-3; D ambiguous. Germline CDR1 reads LGHNT; CDR2 reads FRNRAP. Trimming cost V 10 bases and J 1 base, with 18 bases left between them. This CDR3 has 15 amino acids. The CDR3 spells CATSEEYGGTDTQYF. Written as DNA, the CDR3 is TGTGCTACATCAGAGGAATACGGCGGCACAGATACGCAGTATTTT. Full variable domain (rest looked up from reference TRBV12-5 and TRBJ2-3): DARVTQTPRHKVTEMGQEVTMRCQPILGHNTVFWYRQTMMQGLELLAYFRNRAPLDDSGMPKDRFSAEMPDATLATLKIQPSEPRDSAVYFCATSEEYGGTDTQYFGPGTRLTVL.

Only a few counts were recorded for this clonotype. The chain combines TRBV29-1 with TRBJ2-7; weak D call: TRBD1 (6 bases). Germline loops: CDR1 SQVTM, CDR2 ANQGSEA. V dropped 0 bases and J dropped 3 bases, with 15 bases sitting between them. The CDR3 is made up of 15 amino acids. The CDR3 protein is CSVEDPKDSYYEQYF. CDR3 coding DNA: TGCAGCGTTGAAGATCCTAAGGACAGCTACTACGAGCAGTACTTC.

This clonotype was counted many times. This chain links TRBV3-1 with TRBJ1-5, with D hard to call. The length of the CDR3 is 14 residues. Germline-derived CDR1 and CDR2 are LGHDT and YNNKEL (reference sequence). Trimming removed 5 bases from V and 2 bases from J, with 10 bases in between. The CDR3 loop reads CASSTRVGNQPQHF. The CDR3 coding sequence is TGTGCCAGCAGCACGAGGGTGGGCAATCAGCCCCAGCATTTT. The complete variable domain, with remaining parts taken from reference TRBV3-1 and TRBJ1-5, reads DTAVSQTPKYLVTQMGNDKSIKCEQNLGHDTMYWYKQDSKKFLKIMFSYNNKELIINETVPNRFSPKSPDKAHLNLHINSLELGDSAVYFCASSTRVGNQPQHFGDGTRLSIL.

The chain is built from TRBV24-1 and TRBJ2-7; TRBD1 or TRBD2 may be the D gene (5 bases each). Germline CDR1 is KGHDR and CDR2 is SFDVKD. The CDR3 length is 13 residues. The V end lost 1 base, the J end lost 7 bases, and 10 bases lay between the germline ends. The CDR3: CATSDFGGGEQYF. The CDR3 DNA follows: TGTGCCACCAGTGATTTTGGGGGTGGAGAGCAGTACTTC.

This clonotype was seen repeatedly, ten times or more. V gene TRBV20-1 combines with J gene TRBJ1-5; D is unresolved. In germline, CDR1 is DFQATT, CDR2 SNEGSKA (reference sequence). CDR3 length: 12 residues. Trimming pared 4 bases from V and 1 base from J, leaving 5 bases between. CDR3 amino acids: CSAMGSNQPQHF. The CDR3, as DNA: TGCAGTGCTATGGGAAGCAATCAGCCCCAGCATTTT.

This clonotype was found a few times. The chain joins TRBV2 to TRBJ2-2, with 12 bases lining up with TRBD2. J gave up 4 bases and V 2 bases, and 2 bases lay outside the gene matches. This CDR3 is 16 amino acids long. CDR1 SNHLY and CDR2 FYNNEI come from the germline V gene. CDR3 bases: TGTGCCAGCAGTGAATCTAGCGGGAGGGCCACCGGGGAGCTGTTTTTT. This translates into CASSESSGRATGELFF.

This clonotype came up many times. The chain carries TRBV20-1 and TRBJ2-5, with 8 bases lining up with TRBD2. Per the germline V gene, CDR1 is DFQATT and CDR2 is SNEGSKA (reference sequence). V trimming: 7 bases; J trimming: 5 bases; junction bases outside the gene matches: 6. This CDR3 has 12 amino acids. This chain's CDR3 is CSVPAGVETQYF. Written as DNA, the CDR3 is TGCAGTGTCCCAGCGGGAGTGGAGACCCAGTACTTC.

This clonotype was recorded a few times. The chain combines TRBV20-1 with TRBJ1-6; D remains unclear. The germline gives CDR1 DFQATT, CDR2 SNEGSKA (reference sequence). Trimming removed 5 bases from V and 8 bases from J, with 16 bases in between. The CDR3 is made up of 14 amino acids. The CDR3 DNA reads TGCAGTGCTGCTATGTGGGCGTCGGATTCACCCCTCCACTTT. It encodes CSAAMWASDSPLHF.

Many counts were recorded for this clonotype. J is TRBJ2-7 and V is TRBV2; no clear D. Deletions cut 4 bases from V and 5 bases from J, with 9 bases between. The germline CDR1 and CDR2 sequences are SNHLY and FYNNEI. CDR3 length: 12 residues. CDR3 in DNA: TGTGCCAGCAGTGTCCTACTCCACGAGCAGTACTTC. This codes for CASSVLLHEQYF.

This clonotype was detected many times. The genes are TRBV7-9 and TRBJ2-1, with D maybe TRBD2 (6 bases). The CDR3 consists of 14 residues. The V end lost 10 bases, the J end lost 4 bases, and 17 bases lay between the germline ends. CDR1 and CDR2 from the germline V gene are SEHNR and FQNEAQ (reference sequence). The CDR3 spells CAIQLAVSYNEQFF. CDR3 sequence (DNA): TGTGCCATCCAACTAGCTGTATCTTACAATGAGCAGTTCTTC.

The rearrangement links TRBV27 to TRBJ1-1, with D perhaps matching TRBD1 (6 bases). Per the germline V gene, CDR1 is MNHEY and CDR2 is SMNVEV (reference sequence). The CDR3 length is 15 residues. Trimming took off 2 bases at V and 6 bases at J, with 16 bases between the two ends. Here the CDR3 reads CASSLEGEGISEAFF. The CDR3 nucleotides read TGTGCCAGCAGTTTAGAGGGGGAAGGGATCTCTGAAGCTTTCTTT.

This clonotype came up many times. V gene TRBV28 combines with J gene TRBJ1-1; tentative D call: TRBD1 (6 bases). CDR3 size: 14 residues. The germline V gene encodes CDR1 MDHEN and CDR2 SYDVKM. The V gene lost 6 bases and the J gene lost 11 bases, with 22 bases spanning the gap. The CDR3 loop reads CASSSRGTSRGAFF. DNA of the CDR3: TGTGCCAGCAGCTCGAGGGGGACCTCGCGGGGGGCTTTCTTT.

This clonotype came up many times. The chain recombines TRBV10-3 with TRBJ2-7, with 9 bases fitting TRBD2. J gave up 3 bases and V 6 bases, and 6 bases lay outside the gene matches. The CDR3 is 14 amino acids. Germline V gene data show CDR1 as ENHRY and CDR2 as SYGVKD. As DNA, the CDR3 is TGTGCCATCAGGATCACTAGCGGGCTCTACGAGCAGTACTTC. Amino acids: CAIRITSGLYEQYF.

Here the CDR3 reads CAISETTGVGEQFF. DNA for the CDR3: TGTGCCATCAGTGAAACAACAGGGGTGGGGGAGCAGTTCTTC. The rearrangement links TRBV10-3 to TRBJ2-1; 7 bases are shared with TRBD1. The CDR3 totals 14 residues. The V gene end was trimmed by 3 bases and the J gene end by 10 bases; junction bases not matched to a gene: 9. The germline V gene encodes CDR1 ENHRY and CDR2 SYGVKD.

J is TRBJ1-3 and V is TRBV4-1, with D unclear. The length of the CDR3 is 16 residues. V was clipped by 4 bases and J by 2 bases, with 15 bases between them. The germline V gene has CDR1 MGHRA and CDR2 YSYEKL. This chain's CDR3 is CASSRFVLMPGNTIYF. CDR3 nucleotides: TGCGCCAGCAGCCGATTCGTACTGATGCCTGGAAACACCATATATTTT.

This clonotype was detected many times. This rearrangement joins TRBV7-2 to TRBJ2-3; no reliable D call. V was shortened by 0 bases and J by 4 bases, with 17 bases between the two germline ends. The CDR3 is 17 residues long. The germline V gene has CDR1 SGHTA and CDR2 FQGNSA. CDR3 coding DNA: TGTGCCAGCAGCTTAGCGCTTTTGACTGGGCCCGCAGATACGCAGTATTTT. Translation: CASSLALLTGPADTQYF.

This clonotype was found a few times. The rearrangement uses TRBV6-1 and TRBJ2-1; D is ambiguous. Trimming cost V 8 bases and J 0 bases, with 14 bases left between them. Germline CDR1 MNHNS, CDR2 SASEGT. This CDR3 has 15 amino acids. The CDR3 is CASEKGGSSYNEQFF. The CDR3 nucleotides are TGTGCCAGCGAGAAAGGCGGAAGCTCCTACAATGAGCAGTTCTTC.

In its sample, this clonotype was seen a few times. The genes are TRBV2 and TRBJ1-5; 7 positions match TRBD1. This CDR3 has 14 residues. CDR1 and CDR2 from the germline V gene are SNHLY and FYNNEI. The trim removed 6 bases at V and 4 bases at J, leaving 6 bases unmatched. This CDR3 reads CASRPDRINQPQHF. For the CDR3, the DNA is TGTGCCAGCAGACCGGACAGGATAAATCAGCCCCAGCATTTT.

This clonotype was counted many times. A read error is possible here, since a much larger clone lies one base away. The chain combines TRBV6-1 with TRBJ1-1; D not resolved. Trimming removed 6 bases at V and 3 bases at J, with 5 bases between. The CDR3 totals 11 residues. CDR1 and CDR2 (germline): MNHNS, SASEGT. The CDR3 spells CASRMYTEAFF. Written as DNA, the CDR3 is TGTGCCAGCAGAATGTACACTGAAGCTTTCTTT.

CDR3 amino acids: CATRKGSGELFF. The CDR3 DNA is TGTGCCACCAGGAAAGGGTCCGGGGAGCTGTTTTTT. This chain connects TRBV24-1 to TRBJ2-2, with no clear D. Germline values: CDR1 KGHDR, CDR2 SFDVKD. The V end lost 7 bases, the J end lost 6 bases, and 8 bases lay between the germline ends. The CDR3 covers 12 residues.

Details on this clonotype: This may come from a read error, since a much larger clone is one base off. The chain carries TRBV12-3 or TRBV12-4 and TRBJ2-1; 12 bases are a match to TRBD2. The CDR3 sequence is 18 residues long. The CDR3 DNA sequence: TGTGCCAGCAGTTTAGTTCTCCTAGCGGGAGGGCACTATAATGAGCAGTCCTTC. Translating gives CASSLVLLAGGHYNEQSF.